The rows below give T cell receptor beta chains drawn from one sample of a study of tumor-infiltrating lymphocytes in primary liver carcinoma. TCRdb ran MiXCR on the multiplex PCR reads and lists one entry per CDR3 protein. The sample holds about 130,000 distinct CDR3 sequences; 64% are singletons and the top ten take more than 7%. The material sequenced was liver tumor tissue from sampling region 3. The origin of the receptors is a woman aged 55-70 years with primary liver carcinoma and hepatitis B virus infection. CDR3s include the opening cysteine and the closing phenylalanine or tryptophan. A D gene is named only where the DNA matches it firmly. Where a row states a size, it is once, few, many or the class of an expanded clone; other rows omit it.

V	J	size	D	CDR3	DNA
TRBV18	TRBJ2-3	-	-	CASSPQTADTQYF	TGTGCCAGCTCACCACAGACCGCAGATACGCAGTATTTT
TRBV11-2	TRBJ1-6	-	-	CANSLRQRAFSPLHF	TGTGCCAACAGCTTGAGACAGAGGGCTTTTTCACCCCTCCACTTT
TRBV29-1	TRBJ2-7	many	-	CSATTGYSYEQYF	TGCAGCGCCACCACAGGGTACTCCTACGAGCAGTACTTC
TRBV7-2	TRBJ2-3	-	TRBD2	CASSSRTSGRVDTQYF	TGTGCCAGCAGCTCCCGGACTAGCGGGAGAGTAGATACGCAGTATTTT
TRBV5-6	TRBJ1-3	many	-	CASSRPTGSSGNTIYF	TGTGCCAGCAGCCGGCCCACGGGATCCTCTGGAAACACCATATATTTT
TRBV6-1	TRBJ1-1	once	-	CASSELSIEAFF	TGTGCCAGCAGTGAGCTGTCGATTGAAGCTTTCTTT
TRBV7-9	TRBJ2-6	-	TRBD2	CASGYWTSGTLSGANVLTF	TGTGCCAGCGGCTACTGGACTAGCGGTACCTTATCTGGGGCCAACGTCCTGACTTTC
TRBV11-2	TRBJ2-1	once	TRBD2	CASSLAQRLARDNEEFF	TGTGCCAGCAGCTTAGCTCAGAGACTAGCGCGAGACAATGAGGAGTTCTTC
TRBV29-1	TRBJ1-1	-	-	CSVRYERNTEAFF	TGCAGCGTTCGATACGAGAGGAACACTGAAGCTTTCTTT
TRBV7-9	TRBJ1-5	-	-	CVSSLGTGSNNQPQHF	TGTGTCAGCAGCTTAGGAACAGGGAGTAACAATCAGCCCCAGCATTTT
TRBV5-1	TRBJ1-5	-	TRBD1	CASSLTGGGDNQSQHF	TGCGCCAGCAGCTTGACAGGGGGAGGTGACAATCAGTCCCAGCATTTT
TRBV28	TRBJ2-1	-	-	CASSPGLGCIAGRGNEQFF	TGTGCCAGCAGCCCAGGTTTGGGATGTATCGCGGGAAGAGGCAATGAGCAGTTCTTC
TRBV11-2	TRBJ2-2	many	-	CASSLGYTGELFF	TGTGCCAGCAGCTTAGGTTACACCGGGGAGCTGTTTTTT
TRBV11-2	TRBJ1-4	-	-	CASSSQAGRNEKLFF	TGTGCCAGCAGCTCGCAAGCCGGGCGAAATGAAAAACTGTTTTTT
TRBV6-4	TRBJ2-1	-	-	CASSYGAEKYNEQFF	TGTGCCAGCAGTTACGGGGCGGAGAAATACAACGAGCAGTTCTTC
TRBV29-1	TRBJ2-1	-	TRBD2	CSVGRLADYNEQFF	TGCAGCGTTGGAAGACTAGCGGATTACAATGAGCAGTTCTTC
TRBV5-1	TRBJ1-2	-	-	CASSLEEPYGCTF	TGCGCCAGCAGCTTGGAAGAACCTTATGGCTGCACCTTC
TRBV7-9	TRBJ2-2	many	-	CASSLYAGSTGELFF	TGTGCCAGCAGCTTATACGCGGGAAGCACCGGGGAGCTGTTTTTT
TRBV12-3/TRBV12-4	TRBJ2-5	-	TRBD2	CANSHAGGETQYF	TGTGCCAACAGCCATGCGGGGGGAGAGACCCAGTACTTT
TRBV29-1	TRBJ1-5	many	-	CSVGDFNQPQHF	TGCAGCGTTGGGGACTTTAATCAGCCCCAGCATTTT
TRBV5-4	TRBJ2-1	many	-	CASSLAVSREQFF	TGTGCCAGCAGCTTGGCGGTGTCTCGCGAGCAGTTCTTC
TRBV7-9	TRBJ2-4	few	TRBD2	CASSSGTTLAKNIQYF	TGTGCCAGCAGCTCCGGGACTACCCTAGCCAAAAACATTCAGTACTTC
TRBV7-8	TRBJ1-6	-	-	CANSLRGGYSPLHF	TGTGCCAACAGCTTAAGGGGGGGCTATTCACCCCTCCACTTT
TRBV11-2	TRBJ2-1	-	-	CASSLAGELDNNEQFF	TGTGCCAGCAGCCTAGCTGGGGAGCTGGATAACAATGAGCAGTTCTTC
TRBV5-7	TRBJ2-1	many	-	CASSHCEDDEQFF	TGTGCCAGCAGCCATTGTGAGGACGATGAGCAGTTCTTC
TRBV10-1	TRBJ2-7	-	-	CANSANLAWDFIEQYF	TGCGCCAACAGCGCTAATCTAGCGTGGGATTTCATCGAGCAGTACTTC
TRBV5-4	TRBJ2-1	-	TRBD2	CVSSLDSGSLNEQFF	TGTGTCAGCAGCTTGGATAGCGGGAGCCTTAATGAGCAGTTCTTC
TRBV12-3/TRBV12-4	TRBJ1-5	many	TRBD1	CASSLTGGNVQPQHF	TGTGCCAGCAGTCTAACAGGGGGCAACGTTCAGCCCCAGCATTTT
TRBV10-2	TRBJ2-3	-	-	CVSSAIPQGSGTDTQYF	TGCGTCAGCAGTGCTATACCACAGGGATCTGGGACAGATACGCAGTATTTT
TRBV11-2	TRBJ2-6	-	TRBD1	CASSLGDRPVSFGVNVLTF	TGTGCCAGCAGCTTAGGGGACAGGCCCGTTAGCTTTGGGGTCAACGTGCTGACTTTC
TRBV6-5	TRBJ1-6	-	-	CASSYELRRQNNSPLHF	TGTGCCAGCAGTTACGAATTGCGTAGGCAAAATAATTCACCCCTCCACTTT
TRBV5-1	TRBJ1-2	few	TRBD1	CASSQDSTGWSGYTF	TGCGCCAGCAGCCAGGACTCGACAGGGTGGTCGGGCTACACCTTC
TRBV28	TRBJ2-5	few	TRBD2	CASSHNSGRDFQETQYF	TGTGCCAGCAGCCATAACAGCGGGAGAGATTTCCAAGAGACCCAGTACTTC
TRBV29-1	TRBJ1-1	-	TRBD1	CSVLGQGNTEAFF	TGCAGCGTTTTAGGACAGGGGAACACTGAAGCTTTCTTT
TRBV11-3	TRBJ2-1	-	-	CASSRATYRQFF	TGTGCCAGCAGTAGAGCAACCTATAGGCAGTTCTTC
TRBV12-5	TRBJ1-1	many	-	CASGSQMNTEAFF	TGTGCTAGTGGTTCTCAGATGAACACTGAAGCTTTCTTT
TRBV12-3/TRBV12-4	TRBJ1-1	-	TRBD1	CASSPQGGHTEALF	TGTGCCAGCAGCCCGCAGGGGGGGCACACTGAAGCTCTCTTT
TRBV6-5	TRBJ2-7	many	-	CASSYGAEAYEQYF	TGTGCCAGCAGTTACGGAGCAGAAGCCTACGAGCAGTACTTC
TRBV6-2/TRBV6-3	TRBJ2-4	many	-	CASSGSGLAKNIQYF	TGTGCCAGCAGTGGTTCGGGACTAGCCAAAAACATTCAGTACTTC
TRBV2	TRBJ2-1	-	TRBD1	CASKGASSYNEQFF	TGTGCCAGCAAGGGGGCGAGCTCCTACAATGAGCAGTTCTTC
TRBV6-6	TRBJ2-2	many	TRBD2	CASSYTSAGTGELFF	TGTGCCAGCAGTTACACTAGCGCGGGCACCGGGGAGCTGTTTTTT
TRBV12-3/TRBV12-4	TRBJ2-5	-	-	CASSKTASREETQYF	TGTGCCAGCAGTAAAACAGCGAGCCGGGAAGAGACCCAGTACTTC
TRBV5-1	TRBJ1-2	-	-	CASSPETQNNYDYSF	TGCGCCAGCAGCCCAGAGACACAAAACAACTATGACTACAGCTTC
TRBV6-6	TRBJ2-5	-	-	CASSYLLETQYF	TGTGCCAGCAGTTACTTGTTAGAGACCCAGTATTTC
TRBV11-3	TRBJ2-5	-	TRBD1	CASSLGTQGVPGTQYF	TGTGCCAGCAGCTTAGGAACCCAGGGGGTCCCTGGGACCCAATACTTC
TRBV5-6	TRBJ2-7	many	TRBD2	CASSSRIAGSYEQYF	TGTGCCAGCAGCTCCCGGATAGCGGGCTCCTACGAGCAGTACTTC
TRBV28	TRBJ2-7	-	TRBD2	CATLGLAGGYGQYF	TGTGCCACCCTGGGACTAGCGGGAGGGTACGGGCAGTACTTC
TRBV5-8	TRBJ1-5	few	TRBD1	CASSPGAGTGNQPQHF	TGTGCCAGCAGCCCAGGGGCGGGGACAGGCAATCAGCCCCAGCATTTT
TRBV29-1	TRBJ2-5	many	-	CSVGPLGKETQYF	TGCAGCGTGGGCCCTCTAGGGAAAGAGACCCAGTACTTC
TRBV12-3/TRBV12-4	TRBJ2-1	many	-	CASQSGSSYNEQFF	TGTGCCAGCCAGAGCGGTAGCTCCTACAATGAGCAGTTCTTC
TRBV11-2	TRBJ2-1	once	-	CANSLEGGGIGEQLF	TGTGCCAACAGCTTAGAGGGAGGAGGTATCGGTGAGCAGTTGTTC
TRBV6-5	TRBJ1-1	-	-	CASRTIGWGTEAFF	TGTGCCAGCAGGACGATAGGGTGGGGCACTGAAGCTTTCTTT